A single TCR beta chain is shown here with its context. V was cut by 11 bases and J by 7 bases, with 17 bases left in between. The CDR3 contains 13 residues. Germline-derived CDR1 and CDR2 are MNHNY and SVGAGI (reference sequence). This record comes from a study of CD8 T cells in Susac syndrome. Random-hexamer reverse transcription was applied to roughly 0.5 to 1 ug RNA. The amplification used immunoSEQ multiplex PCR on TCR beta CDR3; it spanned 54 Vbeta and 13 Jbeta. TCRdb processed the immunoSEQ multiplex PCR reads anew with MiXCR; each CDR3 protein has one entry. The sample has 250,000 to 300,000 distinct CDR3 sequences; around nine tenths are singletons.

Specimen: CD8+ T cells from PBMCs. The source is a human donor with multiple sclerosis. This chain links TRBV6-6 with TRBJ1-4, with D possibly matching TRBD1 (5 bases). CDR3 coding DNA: TGTGCCGTACAGGAATCTGACCTTGAAAAACTGTTTTTT. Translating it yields CAVQESDLEKLFF.